This T cell receptor (beta chain) is drawn from a study of blood T cell repertoires in COVID-19. The CDR3 is 16 residues long. Trimming cost V 7 bases and J 5 bases; bases outside gene matches: 17. Germline CDR1 reads GTSNPN; CDR2 reads SVGIG (reference sequence). Profiled with immunoSEQ multiplex PCR; TCRdb holds only in-frame clones, not every one. Of about 36,000 clones in the sample, under 90% are singletons; the top ten hold 1.5% to 2%. The source of this sequence is a man in his 60s with COVID-19, enrolled during active disease. Sequencing was carried out using peripheral blood. The chain is built from TRBV30 and TRBJ1-5, with 7 bases aligning to TRBD1. The DNA for the CDR3 is TGTGCCTACTCAAGGAGGGGGCGCGATTTCCATCAGCCCCAGCATTTT. This codes for CAYSRRGRDFHQPQHF.